The 29 T cell receptor beta chains reported below all come from one sample, sequenced in a study of blood T cells in healthy people across ages. A sample-barcoded 5' primer and a J-beta primer mix were used in a second PCR of roughly 7 to 11 cycles. Via MiXCR, TCRdb re-called the 5' RACE reads, giving one row per CDR3 protein. The data show more than 1.4 million distinct CDR3 sequences, 42% seen once. The source material was blood. The receptors shown here come from a young woman in good health.

In this sample, this clonotype turned up many times. The chain links TRBV12-5 to TRBJ2-3, with 8 bases matching TRBD1. V lost 7 bases and J lost 5; bases outside the gene matches: 8. CDR1 and CDR2 (germline): LGHNT, FRNRAP. This CDR3 has 14 residues. CDR3 coding DNA: TGTGCTAGTGCTTACAGGGGGGACGGAGATACGCAGTATTTT. Protein sequence: CASAYRGDGDTQYF.

There are a few counts of this clonotype. The chain is built from TRBV6-5 and TRBJ2-1; 8 nucleotides match TRBD2. The CDR3 has 16 residues. Germline assignment: CDR1 MNHEY and CDR2 SVGAGI. J gave up 1 base and V 7 bases, and 9 bases lay outside the gene matches. CDR3 bases: TGTGCCAGCACCTCCGTTGCGGGGGGTTCCTACAATGAGCAGTTCTTC. Translated, it gives CASTSVAGGSYNEQFF.

The chain joins TRBV6-1 to TRBJ2-1; D assignment may be TRBD1 or TRBD2 (6 bases each). This CDR3 contains 16 residues. Germline CDR1 and CDR2: MNHNS and SASEGT. The V end lost 2 bases, the J end lost 7 bases, and 18 bases lay between the germline ends. The CDR3 DNA is TGTGCCAGCAGTGAACGAGAGGGGGGCCTTAAAAATGAGCAGTTCTTC. Translated: CASSEREGGLKNEQFF.

This clonotype turned up a few times. V is TRBV6-1 and J is TRBJ2-1; D gene unclear. CDR3 size: 16 residues. The V end lost 3 bases, the J end lost 5 bases, and 17 bases lay between the germline ends. Germline CDR1 MNHNS, CDR2 SASEGT. The CDR3 DNA reads TGTGCCAGCAGTGACCCATTAAAGGCGGTGAACAATGAGCAGTTCTTC. Its protein is CASSDPLKAVNNEQFF.

The chain couples TRBV7-3 to TRBJ1-1, with a tentative D call TRBD1 (6 bases). The CDR3 totals 15 residues. V dropped 5 bases and J dropped 2 bases, with 15 bases sitting between them. Germline V gives CDR1 SGHTA, CDR2 FQGTGA. The CDR3 sequence: CASSLGGAFNTEAFF. The CDR3 bases are TGTGCCAGCAGCCTCGGGGGGGCATTTAACACTGAAGCTTTCTTT.

This clonotype showed up just a few times. V usage is TRBV4-1 and J usage is TRBJ1-2, with 9 bases matching TRBD1. Germline CDR1 and CDR2: MGHRA and YSYEKL. The CDR3 is 18 amino acids. Germline trimming cut 1 base from V and 0 bases from J; bases unmatched to any gene: 9. CDR3: CASSQARQGVTTNYGYTF. CDR3 in DNA: TGCGCCAGCAGCCAAGCCCGACAGGGGGTGACCACTAACTATGGCTACACCTTC.

This chain links TRBV11-2 with TRBJ2-7; D assignment may be TRBD1 or TRBD2 (5 bases each). Trimming cost V 1 base and J 3 bases, with 13 bases left between them. Germline CDR1 SGHAT, CDR2 FQNNGV. This CDR3 has 15 residues. CDR3 sequence: CASSLGGTEYYEQYF. DNA for the CDR3: TGTGCCAGCAGCTTAGGTGGGACCGAATACTACGAGCAGTACTTC.

The chain combines TRBV12-3 or TRBV12-4 with TRBJ1-2, with a weak D call TRBD1 (6 bases). The germline V and J ends were trimmed by 7 bases and 3 bases, with 18 bases remaining between them. CDR3 length: 15 residues. The CDR3 DNA follows: TGTGCCAGCATCACCACCGCCGGGGGCGACTATGGCTACACCTTC. It translates to CASITTAGGDYGYTF.

The chain uses TRBV3-1 and TRBJ2-7; D perhaps matches TRBD2 (5 bases). Germline CDR1 reads LGHDT; CDR2 reads YNNKEL (reference sequence). The CDR3 is 16 residues long. The germline V and J ends were trimmed by 5 bases and 1 base, with 18 bases remaining between them. DNA for the CDR3: TGTGCCAGCAGCTCGCCACCCACTAGAGCTTCCTACGAGCAGTACTTC. This codes for CASSSPPTRASYEQYF.

This clonotype has more than one count but fewer than ten. The chain uses TRBV6-6 and TRBJ2-3; 9 nucleotides match TRBD2. V shed 2 bases, J shed 5 bases, and the junction held 8 bases outside the gene matches. The germline V gene encodes CDR1 MNHNY and CDR2 SVGAGI (reference sequence). CDR3 length equals 16 residues. The CDR3 region is CASSYEASGVGDTQYF. CDR3 nucleotides: TGTGCCAGCAGTTACGAGGCTAGCGGGGTTGGAGATACGCAGTATTTT.

This clonotype was counted only a few times. The rearrangement links TRBV7-7 to TRBJ2-3; D unresolved. V lost 5 bases, J lost 0 bases, and 12 bases lay in between. The CDR3 is 15 residues long. CDR1 and CDR2 (germline): SSHAT, FNYEAQ (reference sequence). The CDR3 region is CASSTSGGSTDTQYF. The CDR3 bases are TGTGCCAGCAGCACCTCAGGTGGAAGCACAGATACGCAGTATTTT.

The J gene is TRBJ2-7, the V gene TRBV20-1, with 12 positions matching TRBD2. V trimming: 4 bases; J trimming: 3 bases; junction bases outside the gene matches: 1. The CDR3 length is 13 residues. Germline CDR1 DFQATT, CDR2 SNEGSKA (reference sequence). CDR3 residues: CSATSGGGYEQYF. Written as DNA, the CDR3 is TGCAGTGCTACTAGCGGGGGGGGCTACGAGCAGTACTTC.

J is TRBJ2-7 and V is TRBV20-1; D not certain. V was clipped by 5 bases and J by 5 bases, with 16 bases between them. The germline V gene has CDR1 DFQATT and CDR2 SNEGSKA (reference sequence). CDR3 length: 13 amino acids. CDR3: CSAPRAPADEQYF. The CDR3 DNA reads as TGCAGTGCTCCTCGGGCCCCGGCCGACGAGCAGTACTTC.

This chain uses TRBV4-1 with TRBJ1-5; 7 bases match TRBD1. V was pared by 1 base and J by 4 bases, with 4 bases of the junction left unmatched. This CDR3 has 15 amino acids. Germline V gene lookup returns CDR1 MGHRA and CDR2 YSYEKL. The CDR3 DNA reads TGCGCCAGCAGCCAAGGGACAGGCCCAAATCAGCCCCAGCATTTT. Translated, it gives CASSQGTGPNQPQHF.

This clonotype was seen more than once but under ten times. This chain uses TRBV4-2 with TRBJ2-7; tentative D call: TRBD2 (6 bases). Deletions cut 1 base from V and 7 bases from J, with 20 bases between. This CDR3 has 16 amino acids. The germline V gene encodes CDR1 LGHNA and CDR2 YNFKEQ. CDR3 sequence reads: CASSQAPGLQFWEQYF. The CDR3 nucleotides read TGTGCCAGCAGCCAAGCCCCGGGACTCCAGTTTTGGGAGCAGTACTTC.

The chain joins TRBV4-1 to TRBJ2-1, with no clear D. The CDR3 covers 16 residues. V was pared by 0 bases and J by 5 bases, with 14 bases between. CDR1 MGHRA and CDR2 YSYEKL come from the germline V gene. The CDR3 bases are TGCGCCAGCAGCCAAGAGATTTTGTCCAGAAACAATGAGCAGTTCTTC. Translating gives CASSQEILSRNNEQFF.

A few counts support this clonotype. V usage is TRBV5-5 and J usage is TRBJ2-6; the match to TRBD1 covers 7 bases. This CDR3 spans 17 amino acids. The ends lost 4 bases at V and 0 bases at J; junction bases unmatched: 7. Germline V gene data show CDR1 as SGHKS and CDR2 as YYEKEE (reference sequence). The CDR3 reads CASSPGGRYSGANVLTF. CDR3 bases: TGTGCCAGCAGCCCAGGGGGACGGTACTCTGGGGCCAACGTCCTGACTTTC.

The chain couples TRBV29-1 to TRBJ2-7, with 11 bases that match TRBD1. This CDR3 has 15 amino acids. V gave up 2 bases and J gave up 3 bases; unmatched junction bases: 6. Germline CDR1 and CDR2: SQVTM and ANQGSEA. The DNA for the CDR3 is TGCAGCGTTGAATTTTCGGGACAGGGGGACTACGAGCAGTACTTC. The encoded protein is CSVEFSGQGDYEQYF.

This clonotype was seen only a few times. This chain uses TRBV20-1 with TRBJ2-1; TRBD2 agrees at 14 bases. Per germline, CDR1 DFQATT and CDR2 SNEGSKA (reference sequence). After removal of 1 base from V and 9 bases from J, the junction contained 17 bases not matched to a gene. CDR3 size: 19 residues. The CDR3: CSARGDPSSGTSGRSEQFF. The CDR3, as DNA: TGCAGTGCTAGAGGGGACCCCAGCTCCGGGACTAGCGGGAGAAGTGAGCAGTTCTTC.

This clonotype was seen more than once but under ten times. V and J are TRBV25-1 and TRBJ1-1; maybe TRBD1 (6 bases). V was clipped by 7 bases and J by 5 bases, with 17 bases between them. The CDR3 totals 14 residues. In germline, CDR1 is MGHDK, CDR2 SYGVNS. The CDR3 region is CASTRTGSRTEAFF. CDR3 coding DNA: TGTGCCAGCACCAGAACAGGGAGTAGGACTGAAGCTTTCTTT. Full variable domain (remainder filled in from reference TRBV25-1 and TRBJ1-1): EADIYQTPRYLVIGTGKKITLECSQTMGHDKMYWYQQDPGMELHLIHYSYGVNSTEKGDLSSESTVSRIRTEHFPLTLESARPSHTSQYLCASTRTGSRTEAFFGQGTRLTVV.

The rearrangement joins TRBV18 to TRBJ1-5; no reliable D call. Trimming took 2 bases from V and 5 from J, leaving 10 bases between them. This CDR3 has 14 amino acids. Germline CDR1 reads KGHSH; CDR2 reads LQKENI. CDR3 bases: TGTGCCAGCTCACCATGGCAGGTTCATCAGCCCCAGCATTTT. The encoded protein is CASSPWQVHQPQHF.

J is TRBJ2-5 and V is TRBV3-1; no reliable D call. Trimming took off 0 bases at V and 5 bases at J, with 10 bases between the two ends. The germline V gene encodes CDR1 LGHDT and CDR2 YNNKEL (reference sequence). CDR3 length equals 14 residues. The CDR3 reads CASSQDLAYETQYF. The CDR3 coding sequence is TGTGCCAGCAGCCAAGATTTGGCGTACGAGACCCAGTACTTC.

This clonotype was recorded many times. The V call is TRBV6-4, the J call TRBJ2-7; 10 bases align to TRBD1. Germline V gene sequence: CDR1 MRHNA, CDR2 SNTAGT. This CDR3 is built from 16 residues. Germline trimming cut 4 bases from V and 5 bases from J; bases unmatched to any gene: 11. CDR3 DNA: TGTGCCAGCAGTGGCCTCCCAGGACAGGGGGTGAACGAGCAGTACTTC. This translates into CASSGLPGQGVNEQYF.

In this sample, this clonotype turned up a few times. This rearrangement joins TRBV14 to TRBJ2-1, with D possibly being TRBD2 (6 bases). The germline CDR1 and CDR2 sequences are SGHDN and FVKESK. The CDR3 contains 15 residues. Between the trimmed V and J ends, which lost 0 bases and 8 bases, there was a span of 14 bases. This CDR3 reads CASSQDLTSFYEQFF. For the CDR3, the DNA is TGTGCCAGCAGCCAAGACCTTACTAGCTTTTATGAGCAGTTCTTC.

This clonotype was seen once. The rearrangement joins TRBV27 to TRBJ1-5; possible D gene TRBD1, 6 bases. This CDR3 has 15 amino acids. Trimming stripped 2 bases from V and 3 bases from J, with 11 bases between. The germline V gene has CDR1 MNHEY and CDR2 SMNVEV (reference sequence). For the CDR3, the DNA is TGTGCCAGCAGTTTAGTACAGGGTAACAATCAGCCCCAGCATTTT. It yields the protein CASSLVQGNNQPQHF.

A remark on this clonotype: At one of its ends the junction is not consistent with the germline gene, which may arise from a read error. The gene calls are TRBV6-5 and TRBJ2-3, with D tentatively TRBD1 (5 bases). Germline CDR1 MNHEY, CDR2 SVGAGI. This CDR3 contains 15 residues. Here the CDR3 reads CVSTLRPGNQDTQYF. The CDR3 DNA is TGTGTCAGCACTTTGCGGCCAGGGAATCAGGATACGCAGTATTTT.

The chain couples TRBV5-1 to TRBJ1-2; 12 bases agree with TRBD1. Germline trimming cut 7 bases from V and 6 bases from J; bases unmatched to any gene: 13. Germline V gene lookup returns CDR1 SGHRS and CDR2 YFSETQ. This CDR3 region has 16 residues. DNA for the CDR3: TGCGCCAGCTCCGGGACAGGGGGCGCGGAATCCCATGGCTACACCTTC. Translated, it gives CASSGTGGAESHGYTF.

This clonotype appeared a few times. The V gene is TRBV27, the J gene TRBJ1-2; 7 bases map to TRBD1. The CDR3 is 12 residues long. Germline values: CDR1 MNHEY, CDR2 SMNVEV (reference sequence). The V and J ends lost 6 bases and 8 bases, in that order; junction bases with no gene match: 6. The CDR3 here is CASRDRAWGYTF. CDR3 nucleotide sequence: TGTGCCAGCAGAGACAGGGCTTGGGGCTACACCTTC.

Remarks on this clonotype: One end of the junction is discordant with germline, which a read error may explain. The J gene is TRBJ2-6, the V gene TRBV29-1; either TRBD1 or TRBD2 may supply D (5 bases each). The V gene's germline CDR1 is SQVTM and CDR2 ANQGSEA. The CDR3 contains 14 residues. The CDR3 reads CSVVGSSGATVLTF. The DNA for the CDR3 is TGCAGCGTTGTGGGGAGCTCTGGGGCCACCGTCCTGACTTTC. The complete variable domain, with remaining parts taken from reference TRBV29-1 and TRBJ2-6, reads SAVISQKPSRDICQRGTSLTIQCQVDSQVTMMFWYRQQPGQSLTLIATANQGSEATYESGFVIDKFPISRPNLTFSTLTVSNMSPEDSSIYLCSVVGSSGATVLTFGAGSRLTVL.